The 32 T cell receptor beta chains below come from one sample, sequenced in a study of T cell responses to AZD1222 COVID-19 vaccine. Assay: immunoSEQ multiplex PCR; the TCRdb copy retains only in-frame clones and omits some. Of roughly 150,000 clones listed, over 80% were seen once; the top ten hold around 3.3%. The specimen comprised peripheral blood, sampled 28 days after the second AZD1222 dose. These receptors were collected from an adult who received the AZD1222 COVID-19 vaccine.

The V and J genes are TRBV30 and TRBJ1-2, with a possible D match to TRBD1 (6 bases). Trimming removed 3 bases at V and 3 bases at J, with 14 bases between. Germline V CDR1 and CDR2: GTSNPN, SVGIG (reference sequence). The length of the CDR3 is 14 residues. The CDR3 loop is CAWSLLRGDYGYTF. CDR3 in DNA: TGTGCCTGGAGCTTACTCAGGGGTGACTATGGCTACACCTTC. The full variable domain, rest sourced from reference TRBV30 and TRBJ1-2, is SQTIHQWPATLVQPVGSPLSLECTVEGTSNPNLYWYRQAAGRGLQLLFYSVGIGQISSEVPQNLSASRPQDRQFILSSKKLLLSDSGFYLCAWSLLRGDYGYTFGSGTRLTVV.

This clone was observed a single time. This chain's CDR3 is CASSPGLTSQRAKSYNEQFF. CDR3 coding DNA: TGTGCCAGCAGTCCGGGACTCACGTCCCAAAGGGCGAAGTCCTACAATGAGCAGTTCTTC. V usage is TRBV6-6 and J usage is TRBJ2-1, with a tentative D call TRBD2 (6 bases). CDR3 length equals 20 residues. Germline lookup yields CDR1 MNHNY and CDR2 SVGAGI (reference sequence). Trimming removed 5 bases from V and 1 base from J, with 27 bases in between.

This CDR3 is CASSPLNPRRGGTDTQYF. The DNA of the CDR3 is TGTGCCAGCAGCCCGCTAAATCCTAGGCGGGGAGGCACAGATACGCAGTATTTT. This chain connects TRBV7-8 to TRBJ2-3; possibly TRBD2 for D (6 bases). Germline V gives CDR1 SGHVS, CDR2 FQNEAQ. The CDR3 length is 18 residues. Trimming took 5 bases from V and 1 from J, leaving 22 bases between them.

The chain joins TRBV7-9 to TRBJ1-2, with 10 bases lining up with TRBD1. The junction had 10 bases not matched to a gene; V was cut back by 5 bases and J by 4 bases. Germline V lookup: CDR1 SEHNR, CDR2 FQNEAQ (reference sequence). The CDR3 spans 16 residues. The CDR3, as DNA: TGTGCCAGCAGCGCCGGACCGGGACAGGGGAGCTATGGCTACACCTTC. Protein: CASSAGPGQGSYGYTF. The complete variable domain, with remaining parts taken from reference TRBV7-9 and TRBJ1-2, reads DTGVSQNPRHKITKRGQNVTFRCDPISEHNRLYWYRQTLGQGPEFLTYFQNEAQLEKSRLLSDRFSAERPKGSFSTLEIQRTEQGDSAMYLCASSAGPGQGSYGYTFGSGTRLTVV.

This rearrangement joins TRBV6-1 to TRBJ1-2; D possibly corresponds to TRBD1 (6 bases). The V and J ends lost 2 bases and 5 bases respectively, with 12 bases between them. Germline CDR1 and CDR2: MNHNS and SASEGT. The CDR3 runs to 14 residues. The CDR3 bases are TGTGCCAGCAGTGAAAAGGACAGATTGTATGGCTACACCTTC. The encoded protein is CASSEKDRLYGYTF.

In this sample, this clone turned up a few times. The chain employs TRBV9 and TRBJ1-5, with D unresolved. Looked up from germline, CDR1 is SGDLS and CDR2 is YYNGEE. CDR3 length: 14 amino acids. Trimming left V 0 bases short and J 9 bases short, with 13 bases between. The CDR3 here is CASSVGRTPGPQHF. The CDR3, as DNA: TGTGCCAGCAGCGTAGGCAGGACCCCAGGGCCCCAGCATTTT. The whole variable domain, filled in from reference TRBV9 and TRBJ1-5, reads DSGVTQTPKHLITATGQRVTLRCSPRSGDLSVYWYQQSLDQGLQFLIQYYNGEERAKGNILERFSAQQFPDLHSELNLSSLELGDSALYFCASSVGRTPGPQHFGDGTRLSIL.

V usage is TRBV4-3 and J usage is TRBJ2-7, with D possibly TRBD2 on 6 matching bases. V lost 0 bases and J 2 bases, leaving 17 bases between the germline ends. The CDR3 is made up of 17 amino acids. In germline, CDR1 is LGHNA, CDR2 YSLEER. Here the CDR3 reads CASSQEAAGTLTYEQYF. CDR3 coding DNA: TGCGCCAGCAGCCAAGAGGCGGCCGGGACTCTCACCTACGAGCAGTACTTC.

The CDR3 sequence is CASSPSQGTDTQYF. CDR3 in DNA: TGTGCCAGCTCACCCTCACAGGGAACAGATACGCAGTATTTT. The chain is built from TRBV18 and TRBJ2-3, with D perhaps matching TRBD1 (6 bases). Germline CDR1 KGHSH, CDR2 LQKENI. This CDR3 is built from 14 residues. Between the trimmed V and J ends, which lost 3 bases and 3 bases, there was a span of 10 bases.

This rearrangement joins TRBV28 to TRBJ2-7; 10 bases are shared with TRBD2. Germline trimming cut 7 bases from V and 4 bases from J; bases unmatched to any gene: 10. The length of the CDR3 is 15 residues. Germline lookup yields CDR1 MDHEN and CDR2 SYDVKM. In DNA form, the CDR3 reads TGTGCCAGCATCATTCGCGTAGCGGGAGGATACGAGCAGTACTTC. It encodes CASIIRVAGGYEQYF.

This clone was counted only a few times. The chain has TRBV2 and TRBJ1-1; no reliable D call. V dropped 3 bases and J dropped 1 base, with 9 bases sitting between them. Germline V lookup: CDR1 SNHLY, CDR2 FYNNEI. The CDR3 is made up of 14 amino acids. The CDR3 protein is CASSDTDGNTEAFF. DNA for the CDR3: TGTGCCAGCAGTGATACAGATGGGAACACTGAAGCTTTCTTT.

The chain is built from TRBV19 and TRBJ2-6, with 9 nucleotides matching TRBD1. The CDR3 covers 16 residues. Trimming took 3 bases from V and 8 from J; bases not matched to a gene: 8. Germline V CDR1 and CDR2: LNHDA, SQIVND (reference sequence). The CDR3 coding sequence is TGTGCCAGTAGTATTCACCGGGACAGGGTGACCAACGTCCTGACTTTC. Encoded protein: CASSIHRDRVTNVLTF.

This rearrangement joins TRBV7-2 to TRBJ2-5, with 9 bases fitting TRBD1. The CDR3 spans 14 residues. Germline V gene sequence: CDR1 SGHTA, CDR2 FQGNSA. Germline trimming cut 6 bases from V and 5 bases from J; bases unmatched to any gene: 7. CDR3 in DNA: TGTGCCAGCAGTTCAACAGGGGGCGGGGAGACCCAGTACTTC. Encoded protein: CASSSTGGGETQYF.

CDR3 in DNA: TGTGCCACCAGTGCCGGTCCCTACGAGCAGTACTTC. Protein: CATSAGPYEQYF. V usage is TRBV24-1 and J usage is TRBJ2-7; no definite D call. V lost 5 bases, J lost 2 bases, and 6 bases lay in between. CDR1 is KGHDR, CDR2 SFDVKD, per germline. This CDR3 is 12 amino acids long.

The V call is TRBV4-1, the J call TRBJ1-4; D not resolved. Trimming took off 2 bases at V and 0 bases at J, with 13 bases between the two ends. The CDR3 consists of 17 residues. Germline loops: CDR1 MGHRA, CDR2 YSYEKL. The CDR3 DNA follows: TGCGCCAGCAGCCAAAGAGGAGGGATTGCAACTAATGAAAAACTGTTTTTT. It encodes CASSQRGGIATNEKLFF.

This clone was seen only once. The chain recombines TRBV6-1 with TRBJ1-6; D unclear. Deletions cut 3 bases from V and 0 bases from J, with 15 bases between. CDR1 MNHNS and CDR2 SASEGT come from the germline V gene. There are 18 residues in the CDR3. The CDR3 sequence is CASSDGSKMGSYNSPLHF. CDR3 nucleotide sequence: TGTGCCAGCAGTGACGGGTCCAAGATGGGCTCCTATAATTCACCCCTCCACTTT.

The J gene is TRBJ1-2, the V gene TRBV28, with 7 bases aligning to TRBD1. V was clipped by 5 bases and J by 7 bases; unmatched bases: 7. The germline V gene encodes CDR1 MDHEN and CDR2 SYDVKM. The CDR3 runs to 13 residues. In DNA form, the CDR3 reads TGTGCCAGCAGTCCGACAGGGAACCGTGGCTACACCTTC. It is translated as CASSPTGNRGYTF.

The CDR3 DNA sequence: TGTGCCAGCAGTTTACAGTACCCGTACCAAGAGACCCAGTACTTC. Amino acid sequence: CASSLQYPYQETQYF. This chain connects TRBV27 to TRBJ2-5; D is unclear. Germline-derived CDR1 and CDR2 are MNHEY and SMNVEV (reference sequence). The CDR3 sequence is 15 residues long. The V and J ends lost 2 bases and 0 bases respectively, with 10 bases between them.

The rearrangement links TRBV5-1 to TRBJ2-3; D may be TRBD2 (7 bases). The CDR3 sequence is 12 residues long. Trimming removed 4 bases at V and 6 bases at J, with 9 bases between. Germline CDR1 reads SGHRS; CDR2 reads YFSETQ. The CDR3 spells CASSRGADTQYF. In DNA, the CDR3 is TGCGCCAGCAGCCGGGGGGCCGATACGCAGTATTTT.

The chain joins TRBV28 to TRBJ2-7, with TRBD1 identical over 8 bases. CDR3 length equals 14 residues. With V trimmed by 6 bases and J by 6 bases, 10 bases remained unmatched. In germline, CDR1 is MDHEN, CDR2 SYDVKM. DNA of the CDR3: TGTGCCAGCAGGGAAGACAGGGGATATGGCGAGCAGTACTTC. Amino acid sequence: CASREDRGYGEQYF.

The CDR3 sequence: CASSLWQGAFYNEQFF. For the CDR3, the DNA is TGTGCCAGCAGCTTGTGGCAGGGGGCGTTCTACAATGAGCAGTTCTTC. The chain recombines TRBV5-6 with TRBJ2-1; 8 bases are a match to TRBD1. The germline CDR1 and CDR2 sequences are SGHDT and YYEEEE. This CDR3 is built from 16 residues. V lost 1 base, J lost 3 bases, and 6 bases stayed unmatched. Based on the CDR3 plus reference TRBV5-6 and TRBJ2-1, the full variable domain is DAGVTQSPTHLIKTRGQQVTLRCSPKSGHDTVSWYQQALGQGPQFIFQYYEEEERQRGNFPDRFSGHQFPNYSSELNVNALLLGDSALYLCASSLWQGAFYNEQFFGPGTRLTVL.

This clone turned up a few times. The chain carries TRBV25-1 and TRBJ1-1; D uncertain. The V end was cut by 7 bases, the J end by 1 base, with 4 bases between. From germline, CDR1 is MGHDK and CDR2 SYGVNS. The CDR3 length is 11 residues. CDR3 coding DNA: TGTGCCAGCAACAGGAACACTGAAGCTTTCTTT. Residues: CASNRNTEAFF. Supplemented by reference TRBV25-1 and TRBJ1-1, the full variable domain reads EADIYQTPRYLVIGTGKKITLECSQTMGHDKMYWYQQDPGMELHLIHYSYGVNSTEKGDLSSESTVSRIRTEHFPLTLESARPSHTSQYLCASNRNTEAFFGQGTRLTVV.

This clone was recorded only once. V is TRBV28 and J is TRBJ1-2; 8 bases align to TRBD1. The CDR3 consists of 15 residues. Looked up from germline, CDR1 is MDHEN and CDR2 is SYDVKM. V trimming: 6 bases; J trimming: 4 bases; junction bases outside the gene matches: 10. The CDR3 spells CASSHGQGRVYGYTF. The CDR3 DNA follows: TGTGCCAGCAGCCACGGACAGGGACGGGTCTATGGCTACACCTTC.

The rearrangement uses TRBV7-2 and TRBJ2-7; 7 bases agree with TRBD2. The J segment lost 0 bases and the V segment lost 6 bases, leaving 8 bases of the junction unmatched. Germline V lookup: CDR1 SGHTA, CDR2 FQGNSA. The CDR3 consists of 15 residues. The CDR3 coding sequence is TGTGCCAGCAGTCCCGGGGGGAGTGCCTCCTACGAGCAGTACTTC. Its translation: CASSPGGSASYEQYF.

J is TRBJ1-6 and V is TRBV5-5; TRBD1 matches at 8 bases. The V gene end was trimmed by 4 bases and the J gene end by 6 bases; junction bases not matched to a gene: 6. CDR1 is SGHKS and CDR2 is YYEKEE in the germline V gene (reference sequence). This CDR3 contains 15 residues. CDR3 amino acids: CASSPGDRFNSPLHF. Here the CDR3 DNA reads TGTGCCAGCAGCCCGGGGGACAGGTTTAATTCACCCCTCCACTTT.

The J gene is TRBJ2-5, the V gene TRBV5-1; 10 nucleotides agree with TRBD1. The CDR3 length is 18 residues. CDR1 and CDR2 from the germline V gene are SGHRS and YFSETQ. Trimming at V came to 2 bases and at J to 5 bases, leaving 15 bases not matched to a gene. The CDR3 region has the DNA TGCGCCAGCAGCTTAAACCGACAGGGGGCGAGAGGATCGGAGACCCAGTACTTC. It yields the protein CASSLNRQGARGSETQYF.

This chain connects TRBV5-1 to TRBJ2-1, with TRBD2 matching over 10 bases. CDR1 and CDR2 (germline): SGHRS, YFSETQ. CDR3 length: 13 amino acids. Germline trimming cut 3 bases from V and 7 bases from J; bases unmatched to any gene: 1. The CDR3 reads CASSSSGRNEQFF. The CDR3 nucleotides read TGCGCCAGCAGCTCTAGCGGGAGAAATGAGCAGTTCTTC.

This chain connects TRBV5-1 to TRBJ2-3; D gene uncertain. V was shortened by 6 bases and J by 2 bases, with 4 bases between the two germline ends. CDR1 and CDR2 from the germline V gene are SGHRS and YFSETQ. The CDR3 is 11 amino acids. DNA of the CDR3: TGCGCCAGCACTAACACAGATACGCAGTATTTT. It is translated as CASTNTDTQYF.

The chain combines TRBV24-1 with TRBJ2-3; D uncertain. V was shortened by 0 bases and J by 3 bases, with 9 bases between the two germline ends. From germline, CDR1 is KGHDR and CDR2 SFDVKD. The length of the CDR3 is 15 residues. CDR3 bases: TGTGCCACCAGTGATTTGCAGGTAGGAACAGATACGCAGTATTTT. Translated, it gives CATSDLQVGTDTQYF.

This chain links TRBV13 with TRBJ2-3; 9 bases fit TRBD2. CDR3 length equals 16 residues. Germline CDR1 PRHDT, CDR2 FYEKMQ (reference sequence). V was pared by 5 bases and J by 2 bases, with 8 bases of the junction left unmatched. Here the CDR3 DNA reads TGTGCCAGCAGCCTGCGGGAGGGCGGGGACACAGATACGCAGTATTTT. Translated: CASSLREGGDTDTQYF.

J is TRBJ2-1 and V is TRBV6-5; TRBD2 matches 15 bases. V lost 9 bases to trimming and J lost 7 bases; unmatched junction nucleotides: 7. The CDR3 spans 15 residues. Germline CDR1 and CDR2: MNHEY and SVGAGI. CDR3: CARAGLAGGLNEQFF. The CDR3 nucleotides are TGTGCCAGGGCGGGACTAGCGGGAGGACTGAATGAGCAGTTCTTC.

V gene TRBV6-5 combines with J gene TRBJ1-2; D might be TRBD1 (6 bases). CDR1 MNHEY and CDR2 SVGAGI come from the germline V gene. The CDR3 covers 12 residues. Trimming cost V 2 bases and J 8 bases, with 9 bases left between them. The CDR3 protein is CASSYRGAGYTF. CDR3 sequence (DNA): TGTGCCAGCAGTTACCGGGGGGCCGGCTACACCTTC.

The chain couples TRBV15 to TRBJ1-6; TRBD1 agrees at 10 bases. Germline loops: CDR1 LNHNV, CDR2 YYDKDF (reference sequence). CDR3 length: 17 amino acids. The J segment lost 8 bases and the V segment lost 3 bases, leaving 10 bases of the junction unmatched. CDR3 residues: CATSRDRTGGVDSPLHF. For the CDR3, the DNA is TGTGCCACCAGCAGGGACCGGACAGGGGGGGTTGATTCACCCCTCCACTTT.